This T cell receptor (beta chain) was sequenced during a study of blood T cell repertoires in COVID-19. At the level of the study: Donors in the United States, Italy and Spain gave samples during acute or convalescent COVID-19. PBMCs, B-cell-depleted T cells, or T cells were the source of the cDNA or gDNA that made up the material.

In the original processing: How many nucleated cells were present was estimated from reference gene primer amplification. The data were produced by immunoSEQ multiplex PCR, yet TCRdb's version contains in-frame clones alone and is incomplete. V and J calls and clone size are as listed in that table; D and trimming were resolved from the DNA. Of 40,000 to 55,000 clones detected, approximately 88% appear once; the ten largest clones hold about 4.2%. The germline V gene encodes CDR1 MNHEY and CDR2 SVGAGI. This CDR3 is 16 amino acids long. J gave up 3 bases and V 0 bases, and 3 bases lay outside the gene matches.

This receptor was obtained from a man between 50 and 59 years old with active COVID-19. Sequenced sample: peripheral blood. The chain links TRBV6-5 to TRBJ2-7; the match to TRBD1 covers 12 bases. For the CDR3, the DNA is TGTGCCAGCAGTTACTCGGGGACAGGGGGCTTCTACGAGCAGTACTTC. It specifies CASSYSGTGGFYEQYF.